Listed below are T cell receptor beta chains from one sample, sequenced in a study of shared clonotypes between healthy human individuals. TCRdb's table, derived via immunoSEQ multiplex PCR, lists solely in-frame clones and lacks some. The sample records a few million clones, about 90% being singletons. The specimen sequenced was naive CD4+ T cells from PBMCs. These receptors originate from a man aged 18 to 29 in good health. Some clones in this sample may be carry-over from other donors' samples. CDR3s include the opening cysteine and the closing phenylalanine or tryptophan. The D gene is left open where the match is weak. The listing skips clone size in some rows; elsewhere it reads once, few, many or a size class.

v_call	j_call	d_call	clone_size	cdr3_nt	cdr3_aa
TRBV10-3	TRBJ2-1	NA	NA	TGTGCCATCAGCAGCCGAGCGGATAGCCCAGGCAATGAGCAGTTCTTC	CAISSRADSPGNEQFF
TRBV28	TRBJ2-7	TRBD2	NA	TGTGCCAGCAGCCTGACTAGCGGGACATACGAGCAGTACTTC	CASSLTSGTYEQYF
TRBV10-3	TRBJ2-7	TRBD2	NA	TGTGCCATCAGTGTCGAATCCGGGACTAGCGGGAGCCCCCGCGAGCAGTACTTC	CAISVESGTSGSPREQYF
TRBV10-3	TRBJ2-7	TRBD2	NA	TGTGCCATCAGTCAGGGACTAGCGGGAGTTGACGAGCAGTACTTC	CAISQGLAGVDEQYF
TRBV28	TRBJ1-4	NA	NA	TGTGCCAGCACCCCCGGGACACTTCATGAAAAACTGTTTTTT	CASTPGTLHEKLFF
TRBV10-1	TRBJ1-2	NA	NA	TGCGCCAGCAGTTTCTATGGATCGCGAAAGACCTATGGCTACACCTTC	CASSFYGSRKTYGYTF
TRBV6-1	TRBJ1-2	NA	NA	TGTGCCATAGCAAGGGGAAACTATGGCTACACCTTC	CAIARGNYGYTF
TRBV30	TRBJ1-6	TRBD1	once	TGTGCCTGGAGTGTAGGACAGGGGAATTCACCCCTCCACTTT	CAWSVGQGNSPLHF
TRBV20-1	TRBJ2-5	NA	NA	TGCAGTGCTAGGGACGGAGAGACCCAGTACTTC	CSARDGETQYF
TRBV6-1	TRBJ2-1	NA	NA	TGTGCCAGCAGTGAAGTGCCTCCGCGATGGGTCTTC	CASSEVPPRWVF
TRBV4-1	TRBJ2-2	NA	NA	TGCGCCAGCAGCCAGAAGCAGGGGAACACCGGGGAGCTGTTTTTT	CASSQKQGNTGELFF
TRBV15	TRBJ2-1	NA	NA	TGTGCCACCAGCCGAGGGGACGGAAGTGAGCAGTTCTTC	CATSRGDGSEQFF
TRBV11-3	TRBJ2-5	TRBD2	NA	TGTGCCAGCAGCCGGACTAGCGGGCACCAAGAGACCCAGTACTTC	CASSRTSGHQETQYF
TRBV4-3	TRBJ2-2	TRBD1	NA	TGCGCCAGCAGCTCAGTAGTGGGGACAGGGTCCACCGGGGAGCTGTTTTTT	CASSSVVGTGSTGELFF
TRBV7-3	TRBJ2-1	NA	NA	TGTGCCAGCAGCTTAACTTCCAGCAATGAGCAGTTCTTC	CASSLTSSNEQFF